The source of this T cell receptor (beta chain) is a study of graft-versus-host responses after intestinal transplantation. Overall study: Transplantation in recipients was multivisceral, liver-intestinal, or isolated intestinal.

As concerns this clone: The target antigen is unknown.

CDR3 length equals 15 residues. Trimming at V came to 6 bases and at J to 3 bases, leaving 8 bases not matched to a gene. CDR1 and CDR2 from the germline V gene are LNHDA and SQIVND (reference sequence). Study-level results: The recipient marrow held GvH clones, and some of them showed up first in ileum or blood. Association was observed between peak circulating GvH clone levels and early post-transplant HvG declines. Allografts of one patient group, those with graft-donor T cell macrochimerism, had high graft-versus-host to host-versus-graft clonal ratios.

Data came from immunoSEQ multiplex PCR; TCRdb stores just in-frame clones and leaves some out. The sample gives around 90,000 clones, 94% of which show up once; 0.15% to 0.2% is in the top ten. V and J are TRBV19 and TRBJ1-2; 9 bases align to TRBD1. The sample consisted of unstimulated CD4+ T cells sorted from spleen or lymph node cells, taken before transplant. The sequence was collected from a human donor who was the organ donor for an intestinal transplant. The CDR3 reads CASSYPGTGYYGYTF. The CDR3 DNA follows: TGTGCCAGTAGCTACCCCGGGACAGGGTACTATGGCTACACCTTC.